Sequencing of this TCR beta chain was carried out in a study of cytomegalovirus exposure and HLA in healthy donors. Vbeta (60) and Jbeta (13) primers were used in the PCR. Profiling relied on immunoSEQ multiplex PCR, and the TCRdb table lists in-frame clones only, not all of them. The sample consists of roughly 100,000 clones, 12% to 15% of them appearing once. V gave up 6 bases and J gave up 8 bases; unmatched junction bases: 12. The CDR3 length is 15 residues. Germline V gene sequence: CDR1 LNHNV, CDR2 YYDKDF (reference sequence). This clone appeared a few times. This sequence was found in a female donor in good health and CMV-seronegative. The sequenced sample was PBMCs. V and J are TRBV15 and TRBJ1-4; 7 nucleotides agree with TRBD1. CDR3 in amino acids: CATRQRQGWNEKLFF. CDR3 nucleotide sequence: TGTGCCACCAGGCAGCGACAGGGATGGAACGAAAAACTGTTTTTT.